Below are 9 T cell receptor beta chains sequenced from a single sample in a study of blood T cells in healthy people across ages. A J-beta primer mix and a sample-barcoded 5' primer were used in a second PCR of roughly 6 to 11 cycles. TCRdb re-derived calls from the 5' RACE reads in MiXCR, one entry per CDR3 protein. The sample holds approximately 1,700,000 distinct CDR3 sequences, about two fifths seen once. Sequencing used blood. Every receptor here comes from a human donor in good health.

This clonotype was seen only a few times. The V gene is TRBV28, the J gene TRBJ2-1; 14 nucleotides align to TRBD2. CDR3 length: 17 residues. The trim removed 2 bases at V and 9 bases at J, leaving 9 bases unmatched. CDR1 is MDHEN, CDR2 SYDVKM, per germline. The DNA for the CDR3 is TGTGCCAGCAGTTTAATCGGGACTAGCGGGGGTAAGAGTGAGCAGTTCTTC. It specifies CASSLIGTSGGKSEQFF.

This chain connects TRBV7-6 to TRBJ2-7; possibly TRBD1 or TRBD2 for D (5 bases each). The germline gives CDR1 SGHVS, CDR2 FNYEAQ. Trimming took 0 bases from V and 1 from J, leaving 10 bases between them. The CDR3 spans 15 residues. The CDR3 sequence is CASSLALGTSYEQYF. CDR3 coding DNA: TGTGCCAGCAGCTTAGCGCTAGGGACGTCCTACGAGCAGTACTTC.

The chain links TRBV20-1 to TRBJ2-7, with 15 bases matching TRBD2. Near its end, the DNA agrees better with TRBJ2-5, so the J call may be wrong. The CDR3 spans 16 residues. The germline gives CDR1 DFQATT, CDR2 SNEGSKA (reference sequence). CDR3 sequence: CSALQRTSGGVETQYF. The CDR3 DNA follows: TGCAGTGCACTACAGAGGACTAGCGGGGGGGTGGAGACCCAGTACTTC.

The chain has TRBV15 and TRBJ1-4, with unresolved D. The CDR3 spans 13 residues. V was trimmed by 0 bases and J by 8 bases, leaving 7 bases between them. Germline lookup yields CDR1 LNHNV and CDR2 YYDKDF (reference sequence). CDR3 sequence reads: CATSRDHGEKLFF. In DNA, the CDR3 is TGTGCCACCAGCAGAGATCACGGGGAAAAACTGTTTTTT.

This chain uses TRBV28 with TRBJ2-6; TRBD1 might be the D (6 bases). This CDR3 spans 17 amino acids. Looked up from germline, CDR1 is MDHEN and CDR2 is SYDVKM. The V end was cut by 6 bases, the J end by 0 bases, with 15 bases between. CDR3 nucleotide sequence: TGTGCCAGCAGAGAACAGGGTGCAAGCTCTGGGGCCAACGTCCTGACTTTC. It yields the protein CASREQGASSGANVLTF.

This sequence joins TRBV6-1 and TRBJ2-5; TRBD2 matches 7 bases. Germline CDR1 MNHNS, CDR2 SASEGT. With V trimmed by 0 bases and J by 0 bases, 7 bases remained unmatched. CDR3 length: 17 residues. The CDR3: CASSEATRTRYQETQYF. Written as DNA, the CDR3 is TGTGCCAGCAGTGAAGCGACGAGGACTAGGTACCAAGAGACCCAGTACTTC.

This clonotype showed up just once. The V gene is TRBV12-3 or TRBV12-4, the J gene TRBJ2-1; D possibly uses TRBD1 or TRBD2 (5 bases each). The CDR3 spans 14 residues. The V end lost 2 bases, the J end lost 9 bases, and 14 bases lay between the germline ends. CDR3 amino acids: CASSLSSCGGEQFF. CDR3 bases: TGTGCCAGCAGTTTAAGTTCCTGTGGGGGTGAGCAGTTCTTC.

This clonotype appeared a few times. The CDR3 protein is CASSLATAPRYIQYF. As DNA, the CDR3 is TGTGCCAGCAGCTTAGCCACAGCCCCTAGGTACATTCAGTACTTC. V gene TRBV7-2 combines with J gene TRBJ2-4; D remains unclear. The CDR3 has 15 residues. Trimming stripped 0 bases from V and 8 bases from J, with 14 bases between. Germline-derived CDR1 and CDR2 are SGHTA and FQGNSA.

This rearrangement joins TRBV29-1 to TRBJ2-1, with D tentatively TRBD1 (5 bases). Trimming removed 4 bases from V and 13 bases from J, with 20 bases in between. Germline V lookup: CDR1 SQVTM, CDR2 ANQGSEA. The CDR3 spans 13 residues. The CDR3: CSVGPGAKETQFF. DNA of the CDR3: TGCAGCGTTGGCCCTGGGGCAAAAGAGACCCAGTTCTTC.